What follows are 18 T cell receptor beta chains derived from one specimen sequenced in a study of cytomegalovirus exposure and HLA in healthy donors. The PCR ran on 60 Vbeta and 13 Jbeta primers. Profiled with immunoSEQ multiplex PCR; TCRdb holds only in-frame clones, not every one. The data show 130,000 to 150,000 clones, with 74% seen just once and roughly 4% held by the top ten. The source material was PBMCs. The receptors stem from a man in his late teens or twenties in good health and CMV-seropositive.

J is TRBJ1-1 and V is TRBV9; D is ambiguous. CDR3 size: 15 residues. The germline CDR1 and CDR2 sequences are SGDLS and YYNGEE. Trimming removed 4 bases at V and 4 bases at J, with 17 bases between. CDR3: CASSPLQRLRTEAFF. The CDR3 DNA is TGTGCCAGCAGCCCCCTCCAGCGACTCCGCACTGAAGCTTTCTTT.

This rearrangement joins TRBV2 to TRBJ1-6, with a possible D match to TRBD1 (5 bases). Germline V lookup: CDR1 SNHLY, CDR2 FYNNEI. Trimming cost V 3 bases and J 0 bases, with 6 bases left between them. This CDR3 spans 15 amino acids. CDR3 region: CASSEGGSYNSPLHF. The CDR3 bases are TGTGCCAGCAGTGAGGGGGGCTCCTATAATTCACCCCTCCACTTT.

The chain uses TRBV11-2 and TRBJ1-3; 9 bases match TRBD1. J lost 3 bases, V lost 5 bases, and 8 bases had no gene match. The CDR3 extends over 16 amino acids. Germline assignment: CDR1 SGHAT and CDR2 FQNNGV. The CDR3 bases are TGTGCCAGCAGCCACAGGGGGCCGGAGAATGGAAACACCATATATTTT. Translating gives CASSHRGPENGNTIYF.

CDR3 region: CASSRQGPSLGEQYF. The CDR3, as DNA: TGTGCCAGCAGTCGACAGGGGCCATCTTTAGGCGAGCAGTACTTC. The V call is TRBV6-5, the J call TRBJ2-7; 8 positions match TRBD1. Per germline, CDR1 MNHEY and CDR2 SVGAGI. This CDR3 has 15 amino acids. V gave up 5 bases and J gave up 6 bases; unmatched junction bases: 12.

This clone was recorded a few times. The DNA for the CDR3 is TGTGCCAGCAGTCCCTATATTTACGAAAAACTGTTTTTT. It codes for CASSPYIYEKLFF. The chain recombines TRBV28 with TRBJ1-4; D ambiguous. Germline V gene data show CDR1 as MDHEN and CDR2 as SYDVKM. This CDR3 is 13 amino acids long. Trimming cost V 5 bases and J 8 bases, with 12 bases left between them.

This chain joins TRBV29-1 and TRBJ2-1; 8 bases map to TRBD1. The CDR3 is 13 residues long. Germline V gene data show CDR1 as SQVTM and CDR2 as ANQGSEA. V lost 7 bases and J lost 5; bases outside the gene matches: 7. The CDR3: CSDLRGRDNEQFF. Here the CDR3 DNA reads TGCAGCGACCTCAGGGGGCGCGACAATGAGCAGTTCTTC.

The J gene is TRBJ1-1, the V gene TRBV11-2; no definite D call. This CDR3 has 13 amino acids. The V end lost 3 bases, the J end lost 7 bases, and 12 bases lay between the germline ends. CDR1 SGHAT and CDR2 FQNNGV come from the germline V gene. CDR3 amino acids: CASSFGFGGEAFF. CDR3 DNA sequence: TGTGCCAGCAGCTTCGGGTTTGGCGGTGAAGCTTTCTTT.

J is TRBJ2-2 and V is TRBV5-1, with TRBD1 matching over 9 bases. The CDR3 extends over 16 amino acids. V dropped 4 bases and J dropped 7; count of bases not matched to a gene: 11. The V gene's germline CDR1 is SGHRS and CDR2 YFSETQ. The CDR3, as DNA: TGCGCCAGCAGCCCCCGGGACAGGGAAGGTGACGGGGAGCTGTTTTTT. It specifies CASSPRDREGDGELFF.

This sequence joins TRBV15 and TRBJ1-3, with D possibly matching TRBD1 (6 bases). CDR3 size: 15 residues. Germline values: CDR1 LNHNV, CDR2 YYDKDF (reference sequence). The V and J ends lost 1 base and 2 bases respectively, with 9 bases between them. The CDR3: CATSRVTGTGNTIYF. The CDR3 coding sequence is TGTGCCACCAGCAGAGTTACAGGGACTGGAAACACCATATATTTT.

In this sample, this clone turned up once. The rearrangement links TRBV7-2 to TRBJ1-1; a weak D match, TRBD1 (6 bases). V lost 3 bases and J 1 base, leaving 9 bases between the germline ends. The CDR3 is made up of 14 amino acids. Per germline, CDR1 SGHTA and CDR2 FQGNSA. The CDR3 DNA reads TGTGCCAGCAGCTTCGTAGGGGGGAACACTGAAGCTTTCTTT. Amino acids: CASSFVGGNTEAFF.

The V gene is TRBV6-4, the J gene TRBJ1-2; a weak D match, TRBD1 (6 bases). V was shortened by 3 bases and J by 4 bases, with 9 bases between the two germline ends. The CDR3 sequence is 13 residues long. Germline lookup yields CDR1 MRHNA and CDR2 SNTAGT. The CDR3 DNA follows: TGTGCCAGCAGTGAACAGGGTACCTATGGCTACACCTTC. Protein sequence: CASSEQGTYGYTF.

Notes on this clone: The sample holds other DNA sequences that translate to the same CDR3. In DNA form, the CDR3 reads TGTGCCAGCAGCCCGGGAGGGGTAGCCGACCAAGAGACCCAGTACTTC. It translates to CASSPGGVADQETQYF. V is TRBV5-4 and J is TRBJ2-5; TRBD2 aligns across 8 bases. The germline gives CDR1 SGHNT, CDR2 YYREEE (reference sequence). After removal of 4 bases from V and 0 bases from J, the junction contained 8 bases not matched to a gene. The CDR3 runs 16 residues.

The chain combines TRBV5-1 with TRBJ1-4; TRBD1 matches at 7 bases. V was pared by 0 bases and J by 4 bases, with 6 bases of the junction left unmatched. The CDR3 totals 16 residues. Germline V gene data show CDR1 as SGHRS and CDR2 as YFSETQ. As DNA, the CDR3 is TGCGCCAGCAGCTTGGTAGGGGGCTCGGGTAATGAAAAACTGTTTTTT. It yields the protein CASSLVGGSGNEKLFF.

The V and J genes are TRBV5-4 and TRBJ1-1; the match to TRBD1 covers 8 bases. This CDR3 region has 15 residues. The V segment lost 4 bases and the J segment 4 bases; nucleotides outside the gene matches: 9. CDR1 and CDR2 (germline): SGHNT, YYREEE (reference sequence). CDR3 sequence reads: CASSIGQGGGTEAFF. CDR3 DNA sequence: TGTGCCAGCAGCATAGGACAGGGAGGGGGCACTGAAGCTTTCTTT.

In its sample, this clone was seen a few times. This chain connects TRBV9 to TRBJ2-2; a possible D gene is TRBD2 (6 bases). Per germline, CDR1 SGDLS and CDR2 YYNGEE. This CDR3 region has 15 residues. Trimming cost V 5 bases and J 5 bases, with 16 bases left between them. The CDR3: CASSNRGSGTGELFF. The CDR3 coding sequence is TGTGCCAGCAGTAACCGGGGGAGTGGAACCGGGGAGCTGTTTTTT.

The V call is TRBV5-4, the J call TRBJ2-7, with D possibly matching TRBD2 (6 bases). In germline, CDR1 is SGHNT, CDR2 YYREEE (reference sequence). This CDR3 is built from 14 residues. Trimming removed 0 bases at V and 6 bases at J, with 13 bases between. The CDR3 nucleotides are TGTGCCAGCAGCTTGGTGTCCGCGCGGGGCGAGCAGTACTTC. Translating gives CASSLVSARGEQYF.

This clone was found once. The chain uses TRBV28 and TRBJ1-2; D is perhaps TRBD1 (5 bases). Deletions cut 8 bases from V and 8 bases from J, with 27 bases between. CDR3 length: 16 residues. Germline-derived CDR1 and CDR2 are MDHEN and SYDVKM. The CDR3 DNA is TGTGCCAGCCAGGAGGGACGGGCGACATCGAGGAGCGGCTACACCTTC. It encodes CASQEGRATSRSGYTF.

The J gene is TRBJ1-2, the V gene TRBV10-3, with 8 bases matching TRBD1. CDR1 is ENHRY and CDR2 is SYGVKD in the germline V gene. This CDR3 has 15 residues. The V gene end was trimmed by 4 bases and the J gene end by 2 bases; junction bases not matched to a gene: 6. CDR3 sequence reads: CAISVGTGTNYGYTF. As DNA, the CDR3 is TGTGCCATCAGTGTTGGGACAGGCACCAACTATGGCTACACCTTC.